The rows below give T cell receptor beta chains drawn from one sample of a study of cytomegalovirus exposure and HLA in healthy donors. Some clones are missing from TCRdb's copy, which holds only in-frame ones; the method was immunoSEQ multiplex PCR. The table lists more than 100,000 clones, 70% to 80% of them singletons. Sequences were obtained from PBMCs. The source of these receptors is a middle-aged woman in good health and CMV-seropositive. Each CDR3 is given with its conserved first and last residue. A D gene is named only where the DNA matches it firmly. Where a row states a size, it is once, few, many or the class of an expanded clone; other rows omit it.

TGCGCCAGCAGCTTGATACCTTTAACAGGGGTGGATAATTCACCCCTCCACTTT,CASSLIPLTGVDNSPLHF,NA,TRBV5-1,TRBD1,TRBJ1-6
TGTGCCAGCAGCCTGGACACCCTGGGCACTGAAGCTTTCTTT,CASSLDTLGTEAFF,NA,TRBV7-3,NA,TRBJ1-1
TGTGCCAGCTCTGTCTCGAAGGGAGGGGATAATGGCTACACCTTC,CASSVSKGGDNGYTF,NA,TRBV18,NA,TRBJ1-2
TGTGCCAGCAGTTACTCGAATAAGGGGTCCTACGAGCAGTACTTC,CASSYSNKGSYEQYF,NA,TRBV6-5,NA,TRBJ2-7
TGTGCCAGCAGCTTGGGTCAGTCCTTAGATACGCAGTATTTT,CASSLGQSLDTQYF,NA,TRBV5-4,NA,TRBJ2-3
TGTGCCAGCAGACTTCAGACAGGACGGGGTCAGCCCCAGCATTTT,CASRLQTGRGQPQHF,NA,TRBV28,NA,TRBJ1-5
TGTGCCAGCAGCGAGGGGGTGGGCACCGGGGAGCTGTTTTTT,CASSEGVGTGELFF,NA,TRBV7-2,NA,TRBJ2-2
TGTGCTAGTGGCCCTCCGGGAGGGGGGATGAATTCACCCCTCCACTTT,CASGPPGGGMNSPLHF,NA,TRBV12-5,NA,TRBJ1-6
TGTGCCAGCAGCTTCGGGACAGGGGTCATGAACACTGAAGCTTTCTTT,CASSFGTGVMNTEAFF,few,TRBV5-5,TRBD1,TRBJ1-1
TGCGCCAGCAGCCCCCCCCGGACAGGGGGCCCTAGCAATCAGCCCCAGCATTTT,CASSPPRTGGPSNQPQHF,many,TRBV4-1,TRBD1,TRBJ1-5
TGTGCCAGCGGGGACAGAACGAACACTGAAGCTTTCTTT,CASGDRTNTEAFF,NA,TRBV7-9,TRBD1,TRBJ1-1